Each of the 26 T cell receptor beta chains below was sequenced from the same sample in a study of CD8 T cells in Susac syndrome. Random hexamers primed reverse transcription of roughly 0.5 to 1 ug RNA. TCRdb reprocessed the immunoSEQ multiplex PCR reads via MiXCR and lists one record per CDR3 protein. The repertoire has under 300,000 distinct CDR3 sequences, 90% to 96% of them found once; the top ten carry 0.1%. Sequencing was done on a sample of CD4+ T cells from PBMCs. Receptor source: a human donor with Susac syndrome.

The chain has TRBV20-1 and TRBJ2-5; D gene unclear. The CDR3 totals 14 residues. Trimming removed 2 bases from V and 1 base from J, with 11 bases in between. Germline V gene sequence: CDR1 DFQATT, CDR2 SNEGSKA (reference sequence). The CDR3: CSARSQTIQETQYF. The CDR3 bases are TGCAGTGCTAGATCCCAGACCATCCAAGAGACCCAGTACTTC.

The chain combines TRBV14 with TRBJ2-7; no clear D gene. The germline V gene encodes CDR1 SGHDN and CDR2 FVKESK. Trimming took 2 bases from V and 1 from J, leaving 9 bases between them. The CDR3 is 14 amino acids. The DNA for the CDR3 is TGTGCCAGCAGCCAATACAACCCATCCTACGAGCAGTACTTC. Its protein is CASSQYNPSYEQYF.

The CDR3 DNA sequence: TGCGCCAGCAGCTCGGGACTAGCGGGAAACACCGGGGAGCTGTTTTTT. Encoded protein: CASSSGLAGNTGELFF. The gene calls are TRBV5-1 and TRBJ2-2; 13 bases fit TRBD2. V was pared by 3 bases and J by 2 bases, with 1 base of the junction left unmatched. CDR1 SGHRS and CDR2 YFSETQ come from the germline V gene. The CDR3 consists of 16 residues.

This clonotype was counted a single time. The chain combines TRBV29-1 with TRBJ2-7; weak D call: TRBD1 (6 bases). This CDR3 comprises 13 residues. The V gene's germline CDR1 is SQVTM and CDR2 ANQGSEA. Trimming left V 6 bases short and J 3 bases short, with 15 bases between. CDR3: CSVRDQGFYEQYF. The DNA of the CDR3 is TGCAGCGTCAGGGATCAGGGGTTCTACGAGCAGTACTTC.

The CDR3 DNA reads TGCAGCGTTGAATTGTGGGGTTATAATGAGCAGTTCTTC. It encodes CSVELWGYNEQFF. The rearrangement joins TRBV29-1 to TRBJ2-1; no firm D call. The germline gives CDR1 SQVTM, CDR2 ANQGSEA. V was shortened by 2 bases and J by 7 bases, with 12 bases between the two germline ends. The CDR3 extends over 13 amino acids.

V usage is TRBV20-1 and J usage is TRBJ1-1, with a tentative D call TRBD1 (6 bases). Deletions cut 0 bases from V and 1 base from J, with 9 bases between. The CDR3 covers 14 residues. Germline CDR1 reads DFQATT; CDR2 reads SNEGSKA (reference sequence). In DNA, the CDR3 is TGCAGTGCTAGAGAGGGACACCCGAACACTGAAGCTTTCTTT. It encodes CSAREGHPNTEAFF.

The rearrangement uses TRBV13 and TRBJ2-1; tentatively, D is TRBD2 (6 bases). Trimming stripped 5 bases from V and 7 bases from J, with 15 bases between. Germline V gene sequence: CDR1 PRHDT, CDR2 FYEKMQ (reference sequence). CDR3 length equals 14 residues. CDR3 region: CASSPRDSGNEQFF. The CDR3 region has the DNA TGTGCCAGCAGCCCCCGGGACTCGGGGAATGAGCAGTTCTTC.

The rearrangement joins TRBV29-1 to TRBJ2-5; D gene uncertain. Germline lookup yields CDR1 SQVTM and CDR2 ANQGSEA. The CDR3 has 13 amino acids. Between the trimmed V and J ends, which lost 3 bases and 4 bases, there was a span of 12 bases. The CDR3 region has the DNA TGCAGCGTTGAGCCCCTAGTGAGAGAGACCCAGTACTTC. Its protein product is CSVEPLVRETQYF.

The J gene is TRBJ2-7, the V gene TRBV20-1; D might be TRBD1 (5 bases). CDR1 is DFQATT, CDR2 SNEGSKA, per germline (reference sequence). The CDR3 sequence is 16 residues long. The V end was cut by 6 bases, the J end by 2 bases, with 23 bases between. The CDR3 DNA is TGCAGTGCCAATGGACCCACTGGGCCAGGGACCTACGAGCAGTACTTC. Protein: CSANGPTGPGTYEQYF.

The chain has TRBV27 and TRBJ2-2; D uncertain. V was clipped by 5 bases and J by 6 bases, with 7 bases between them. CDR1 MNHEY and CDR2 SMNVEV come from the germline V gene (reference sequence). The CDR3 extends over 12 amino acids. CDR3 DNA sequence: TGTGCCAGCAGTCGGTTTGCCGGGGAGCTGTTTTTT. Translation gives CASSRFAGELFF.

CDR3 nucleotides: TGTGCCAGCTCGGAGTTAGCCAAAAACATTCAGTACTTC. It encodes CASSELAKNIQYF. The chain employs TRBV18 and TRBJ2-4; no clear D gene. This CDR3 has 13 amino acids. V lost 6 bases to trimming and J lost 0 bases, with 6 bases between them. CDR1 is KGHSH and CDR2 is LQKENI in the germline V gene.

This chain joins TRBV9 and TRBJ2-3; D is possibly TRBD1 or TRBD2 (5 bases each). The CDR3 runs to 15 residues. The V and J ends lost 4 bases and 0 bases respectively, with 12 bases between them. Germline V gives CDR1 SGDLS, CDR2 YYNGEE. DNA for the CDR3: TGTGCCAGCAGCCCAGGGACGCCGAGCACAGATACGCAGTATTTT. Translating gives CASSPGTPSTDTQYF.

This clonotype came up once. This chain links TRBV4-2 with TRBJ1-2; D remains ambiguous. Trimming left V 2 bases short and J 0 bases short, with 10 bases between. The CDR3 spans 15 residues. Germline CDR1 reads LGHNA; CDR2 reads YNFKEQ. CDR3 DNA sequence: TGTGCCAGCAGCCAAAGCCAACTTCCTAACTATGGCTACACCTTC. Its protein is CASSQSQLPNYGYTF.

The chain couples TRBV20-1 to TRBJ2-7; tentative D call: TRBD1 (6 bases). The V end lost 0 bases, the J end lost 3 bases, and 15 bases lay between the germline ends. CDR1 and CDR2 from the germline V gene are DFQATT and SNEGSKA (reference sequence). The CDR3 has 15 residues. CDR3 protein: CSARDPTGNHYEQYF. CDR3 sequence (DNA): TGCAGTGCTAGAGATCCGACAGGCAATCACTACGAGCAGTACTTC.

The chain joins TRBV15 to TRBJ1-4; D is unclear. Germline V CDR1 and CDR2: LNHNV, YYDKDF (reference sequence). There are 16 residues in the CDR3. V lost 1 base and J lost 9, with 18 bases in between. The DNA of the CDR3 is TGTGCCACCAGCAGAGCGGTCCAGGCGCCGGGGAAAAAACTGTTTTTT. Translating it yields CATSRAVQAPGKKLFF.

The chain employs TRBV5-1 and TRBJ2-7, with 10 bases lining up with TRBD2. The CDR3 covers 14 residues. The junction had 0 bases not matched to a gene; V was cut back by 1 base and J by 2 bases. Germline loops: CDR1 SGHRS, CDR2 YFSETQ. CDR3 sequence (DNA): TGCGCCAGCAGCTTGACTAGCGGGACCTACGAGCAGTACTTC. It specifies CASSLTSGTYEQYF.

The J gene is TRBJ2-1, the V gene TRBV18; no definite D call. With 3 bases removed from V and 7 bases from J, the gap between germline ends came to 22 bases. CDR1 KGHSH and CDR2 LQKENI come from the germline V gene. This CDR3 spans 17 amino acids. CDR3 in amino acids: CASSPQTLDSLRNEQFF. In nucleotides, the CDR3 is TGTGCCAGCTCACCTCAAACACTCGACTCTCTTAGGAATGAGCAGTTCTTC.

The V and J genes are TRBV9 and TRBJ2-3; no definite D call. The germline gives CDR1 SGDLS, CDR2 YYNGEE. The CDR3 sequence is 13 residues long. Trimming left V 4 bases short and J 4 bases short, with 10 bases between. The CDR3 nucleotides read TGTGCCAGCAGCTCCGCCCTCCCAGATACGCAGTATTTT. Protein sequence: CASSSALPDTQYF. Filled out from reference TRBV9 and TRBJ2-3, the complete variable domain reads DSGVTQTPKHLITATGQRVTLRCSPRSGDLSVYWYQQSLDQGLQFLIQYYNGEERAKGNILERFSAQQFPDLHSELNLSSLELGDSALYFCASSSALPDTQYFGPGTRLTVL.

The chain is built from TRBV5-1 and TRBJ2-7, with 9 bases that match TRBD2. V lost 4 bases and J lost 4; bases outside the gene matches: 9. The CDR3 extends over 15 amino acids. Germline CDR1 SGHRS, CDR2 YFSETQ. This CDR3 is CASSTYSGSRYEQYF. CDR3 DNA sequence: TGCGCCAGCAGCACCTATAGCGGGAGTCGGTACGAGCAGTACTTC.

This clonotype has a single count. The chain recombines TRBV9 with TRBJ1-2; 8 positions agree with TRBD1. Germline V gene sequence: CDR1 SGDLS, CDR2 YYNGEE. The CDR3 loop spans 16 amino acids. V trimming: 4 bases; J trimming: 5 bases; junction bases outside the gene matches: 13. The CDR3 coding sequence is TGTGCCAGCAGCCTCACCGGACAGGGAACAACTTATGGCTACACCTTC. It translates to CASSLTGQGTTYGYTF.

As concerns this clonotype: One end of the junction does not line up with germline, which may come from a read error. The chain carries TRBV7-7 and TRBJ2-1; 8 bases map to TRBD2. CDR1 is SSHAT and CDR2 is FNYEAQ in the germline V gene (reference sequence). The CDR3 loop spans 15 amino acids. CDR3 in amino acids: CASSLLTSADNEQFF. The CDR3 DNA is TGTGCTAGCAGCTTGCTGACTAGCGCCGACAATGAGCAGTTCTTC.

With respect to this clonotype: Germline and junction disagree at one end, which may indicate a read error. The J gene is TRBJ2-7, the V gene TRBV20-1; TRBD2 might be the D (6 bases). CDR3 length: 15 residues. Germline V gives CDR1 DFQATT, CDR2 SNEGSKA (reference sequence). The CDR3 sequence: CSAGDAGSGSYEQYF. CDR3 bases: TGCAGTGCTGGAGATGCCGGTAGCGGATCCTACGAGCAGTACTTC.

The genes are TRBV28 and TRBJ1-1; D is unclear. Germline CDR1 is MDHEN and CDR2 is SYDVKM. V lost 3 bases to trimming and J lost 3 bases, with 5 bases between them. The CDR3 consists of 12 residues. CDR3 loop: CASSFEDTEAFF. CDR3 nucleotides: TGTGCCAGCAGTTTTGAGGACACTGAAGCTTTCTTT.

This chain links TRBV6-2 or TRBV6-3 with TRBJ2-7; a weak D match, TRBD2 (5 bases). Trimming took 6 bases from V and 2 from J, leaving 8 bases between them. Germline V gives CDR1 MNHEY, CDR2 SVGEGT. This CDR3 is 12 amino acids long. The CDR3 region is CASRASPYEQYF. The CDR3 nucleotides are TGTGCCAGCAGGGCTAGCCCCTACGAGCAGTACTTC.

The chain uses TRBV24-1 and TRBJ2-7; D possibly corresponds to TRBD2 (6 bases). The V gene's germline CDR1 is KGHDR and CDR2 SFDVKD. The V end lost 3 bases, the J end lost 6 bases, and 23 bases lay between the germline ends. The CDR3 totals 17 residues. DNA of the CDR3: TGTGCCACCAGTGATCCTACTAGACCCGGGAGAATCACCGAGCAGTACTTC. It yields the protein CATSDPTRPGRITEQYF.

The rearrangement links TRBV27 to TRBJ2-7, with D possibly TRBD2 on 5 matching bases. V dropped 4 bases and J dropped 1 base, with 11 bases sitting between them. Germline CDR1 MNHEY, CDR2 SMNVEV (reference sequence). The CDR3 is 14 amino acids. CDR3 amino acids: CASSSLSGSYEQYF. CDR3 nucleotide sequence: TGTGCCAGCAGTTCGCTATCGGGATCCTACGAGCAGTACTTC.